Listed here are 27 T cell receptor beta chains from one sample, sequenced in a study of T cell clonotyping in hematopoietic cell transplantation. Time point given: recipient sample about 28 days before transplant, after cytoreduction. Data came from immunoSEQ multiplex PCR; TCRdb stores just in-frame clones and leaves some out. The sample includes 20,000 or so clones, roughly 90% of them seen just once. Material: peripheral blood mononuclear cells, obtained before stem cell transplant. Receptor source: a man younger than 30 with biphenotypic leukemia. Some clones in this sample may be carry-over from other donors' samples.

This chain links TRBV28 with TRBJ2-7; 12 bases agree with TRBD2. Germline-derived CDR1 and CDR2 are MDHEN and SYDVKM. CDR3 length equals 17 residues. V lost 5 bases, J lost 0 bases, and 8 bases stayed unmatched. DNA for the CDR3: TGTGCCAGCAGTGTTTGGACTAGCGGGGTATCCTCCTACGAGCAGTACTTC. Encoded protein: CASSVWTSGVSSYEQYF.

The chain recombines TRBV27 with TRBJ1-2; the D gene is possibly TRBD1 (5 bases). Germline V gives CDR1 MNHEY, CDR2 SMNVEV (reference sequence). Deletions cut 3 bases from V and 8 bases from J, with 16 bases between. The CDR3 is made up of 14 amino acids. CDR3 DNA: TGTGCCAGCAGTTTCCTCACAGGCGAGCGGGGCTACACCTTC. Encoded protein: CASSFLTGERGYTF.

V usage is TRBV7-2 and J usage is TRBJ2-4; TRBD1 might be the D (5 bases). Trimming stripped 2 bases from V and 7 bases from J, with 12 bases between. Looked up from germline, CDR1 is SGHTA and CDR2 is FQGNSA. The CDR3 length is 14 residues. CDR3: CASSLSGPGNIQYF. As DNA, the CDR3 is TGTGCCAGCAGCTTATCAGGGCCGGGCAACATTCAGTACTTC.

V and J are TRBV30 and TRBJ1-1; D uncertain. This CDR3 is built from 13 residues. The V end lost 1 base, the J end lost 1 base, and 7 bases lay between the germline ends. Germline CDR1 GTSNPN, CDR2 SVGIG (reference sequence). CDR3 in amino acids: CAWSAVRNTEAFF. CDR3 bases: TGTGCCTGGAGTGCCGTTAGGAACACTGAAGCTTTCTTT. Complete variable domain (other parts from reference TRBV30 and TRBJ1-1): SQTIHQWPATLVQPVGSPLSLECTVEGTSNPNLYWYRQAAGRGLQLLFYSVGIGQISSEVPQNLSASRPQDRQFILSSKKLLLSDSGFYLCAWSAVRNTEAFFGQGTRLTVV.

This clone turned up a few times. The chain employs TRBV6-5 and TRBJ2-7; 10 nucleotides agree with TRBD1. This CDR3 region has 14 residues. In germline, CDR1 is MNHEY, CDR2 SVGAGI. With 6 bases clipped from V and 4 bases from J, the junction kept 6 bases outside the gene matches. The CDR3 DNA reads as TGTGCCAGCAGAAAGGGACAGGGGAGATACGAGCAGTACTTC. Protein: CASRKGQGRYEQYF.

This chain joins TRBV6-5 and TRBJ1-1, with TRBD1 as a possible D gene (5 bases). In germline, CDR1 is MNHEY, CDR2 SVGAGI. The CDR3 contains 11 residues. The ends were cut back, 5 bases at V and 9 bases at J, with 10 bases in the middle. The CDR3 here is CASSTGGKAFF. For the CDR3, the DNA is TGTGCCAGCAGTACGGGGGGTAAAGCTTTCTTT.

The chain couples TRBV6-5 to TRBJ2-7, with no clear D. Germline-derived CDR1 and CDR2 are MNHEY and SVGAGI. Trimming shortened V by 5 bases and J by 3 bases, and 11 bases separated the two germline ends. The CDR3 spans 13 residues. The CDR3: CASSTTRNYEQYF. The CDR3 DNA sequence: TGTGCCAGCAGTACCACACGGAACTACGAGCAGTACTTC.

The chain combines TRBV2 with TRBJ1-2; no reliable D call. CDR1 SNHLY and CDR2 FYNNEI come from the germline V gene. V was trimmed by 5 bases and J by 4 bases, leaving 14 bases between them. This CDR3 has 14 residues. The CDR3 DNA reads TGTGCCAGCAGTACCCTCCCAGGATTCTATGGCTACACCTTC. As protein: CASSTLPGFYGYTF.

The CDR3 loop reads CASSHRTGGGSRLFF. The CDR3 coding sequence is TGCGCCAGCAGCCACCGGACAGGGGGCGGCTCAAGACTGTTTTTT. The chain combines TRBV4-3 with TRBJ1-4; 11 nucleotides match TRBD1. The CDR3 consists of 15 residues. Germline V CDR1 and CDR2: LGHNA, YSLEER. After removal of 3 bases from V and 13 bases from J, the junction contained 10 bases not matched to a gene.

The chain employs TRBV29-1 and TRBJ2-7; D possibly matches TRBD1 or TRBD2 (5 bases each). CDR1 and CDR2 (germline): SQVTM, ANQGSEA. The germline V and J ends were trimmed by 8 bases and 5 bases, with 19 bases remaining between them. The CDR3 is 13 residues long. In DNA form, the CDR3 reads TGCAGCTCGAGGGATCAGGGAAGGGACGAGCAGTACTTC. Translation gives CSSRDQGRDEQYF.

CDR3 region: CASSLGGTGFDEQYF. The CDR3 nucleotides read TGTGCCAGCAGCTTAGGGGGGACAGGGTTCGACGAGCAGTACTTC. This chain joins TRBV11-2 and TRBJ2-7; 9 nucleotides match TRBD1. This CDR3 is 15 amino acids long. Germline CDR1 reads SGHAT; CDR2 reads FQNNGV. The V segment lost 1 base and the J segment 5 bases; nucleotides outside the gene matches: 6.

This chain uses TRBV19 with TRBJ2-2, with D hard to call. V was pared by 3 bases and J by 6 bases, with 8 bases between. The CDR3 spans 13 residues. Germline CDR1 LNHDA, CDR2 SQIVND (reference sequence). The CDR3 here is CASSILSPGELFF. Written as DNA, the CDR3 is TGTGCCAGTAGTATTCTTAGTCCCGGGGAGCTGTTTTTT.

V is TRBV11-2 and J is TRBJ1-2; D gene unclear. V lost 0 bases and J lost 4, with 15 bases in between. Germline-derived CDR1 and CDR2 are SGHAT and FQNNGV. The CDR3 loop spans 16 amino acids. The CDR3: CASSLDSIGTTYGYTF. In nucleotides, the CDR3 is TGTGCCAGCAGCTTAGATTCCATCGGAACAACCTATGGCTACACCTTC.

The chain recombines TRBV6-1 with TRBJ2-7; perhaps TRBD2 as D (6 bases). Germline CDR1 and CDR2: MNHNS and SASEGT. V lost 2 bases, J lost 5 bases, and 25 bases lay in between. The CDR3 is 18 amino acids. CDR3: CASSESPVPLSGVDEQYF. In DNA form, the CDR3 reads TGTGCCAGCAGTGAATCTCCGGTTCCTCTATCGGGGGTGGACGAGCAGTACTTC.

This clone was counted a few times. The chain is built from TRBV7-9 and TRBJ2-1; no definite D call. Germline V lookup: CDR1 SEHNR, CDR2 FQNEAQ (reference sequence). This CDR3 has 15 residues. V lost 5 bases and J lost 2, with 13 bases in between. CDR3 residues: CASSPRQSPYNEQFF. The DNA for the CDR3 is TGTGCCAGCAGCCCTCGACAATCCCCCTACAATGAGCAGTTCTTC.

In this sample, this clone turned up once. The chain uses TRBV5-1 and TRBJ2-5, with D perhaps matching TRBD2 (6 bases). V was pared by 0 bases and J by 5 bases, with 11 bases between. CDR1 is SGHRS and CDR2 is YFSETQ in the germline V gene. The CDR3 runs 14 residues. Written as DNA, the CDR3 is TGCGCCAGCAGCTTGGGACTAGTCTGGGAGACCCAGTACTTC. This encodes CASSLGLVWETQYF.

The V call is TRBV5-1, the J call TRBJ2-7; D not certain. The germline CDR1 and CDR2 sequences are SGHRS and YFSETQ. This CDR3 is built from 14 residues. Trimming stripped 1 base from V and 1 base from J, with 9 bases between. The CDR3 region is CASSLKGPSYEQYF. The CDR3 region has the DNA TGCGCCAGCAGCTTGAAAGGACCATCCTACGAGCAGTACTTC. Full variable domain (rest looked up from reference TRBV5-1 and TRBJ2-7): KAGVTQTPRYLIKTRGQQVTLSCSPISGHRSVSWYQQTPGQGLQFLFEYFSETQRNKGNFPGRFSGRQFSNSRSEMNVSTLELGDSALYLCASSLKGPSYEQYFGPGTRLTVT.

The V call is TRBV7-3, the J call TRBJ2-7; a weak D match, TRBD1 (6 bases). V lost 5 bases to trimming and J lost 2 bases, with 16 bases between them. The V gene's germline CDR1 is SGHTA and CDR2 FQGTGA. The CDR3 sequence is 15 residues long. CDR3: CASSPMPRTAYEQYF. For the CDR3, the DNA is TGTGCCAGCAGCCCGATGCCCAGGACAGCCTACGAGCAGTACTTC.

This rearrangement joins TRBV6-5 to TRBJ1-4; weak D call: TRBD1 (6 bases). The V gene lost 5 bases and the J gene lost 1 base, with 11 bases spanning the gap. Germline values: CDR1 MNHEY, CDR2 SVGAGI. The CDR3 is 15 amino acids. The DNA for the CDR3 is TGTGCCAGCAGTCTCAAACAGGGAACTAATGAAAAACTGTTTTTT. The encoded protein is CASSLKQGTNEKLFF.

This clone showed up just once. The DNA is left out, because the CDR3 cannot be placed on it with certainty; the CDR3 is given as TCRdb lists it. This chain joins TRBV6-5 and TRBJ1-1; TRBD1 is taken as the D call from the table, unchecked against the DNA. CDR1 is MNHEY, CDR2 SVGAGI, per germline. The length of the CDR3 is 15 amino acids, counting both ends. The CDR3 loop reads CASSTSTGGDTEAFF.

This chain uses TRBV14 with TRBJ2-5; D unresolved. The CDR3 has 16 residues. CDR1 is SGHDN, CDR2 FVKESK, per germline. Trimming removed 2 bases from V and 2 bases from J, with 15 bases in between. This CDR3 reads CASSQPSPFIQETQYF. CDR3 bases: TGTGCCAGCAGCCAACCCTCCCCTTTTATTCAAGAGACCCAGTACTTC.

The chain is built from TRBV9 and TRBJ2-5; D perhaps matches TRBD2 (6 bases). V was shortened by 0 bases and J by 2 bases, with 17 bases between the two germline ends. Germline CDR1 and CDR2: SGDLS and YYNGEE. This CDR3 is built from 17 residues. The CDR3 sequence is CASSVANDGTPQETQYF. CDR3 DNA sequence: TGTGCCAGCAGCGTAGCTAATGACGGGACTCCTCAAGAGACCCAGTACTTC. Supplemented by reference TRBV9 and TRBJ2-5, the full variable domain reads DSGVTQTPKHLITATGQRVTLRCSPRSGDLSVYWYQQSLDQGLQFLIQYYNGEERAKGNILERFSAQQFPDLHSELNLSSLELGDSALYFCASSVANDGTPQETQYFGPGTRLLVL.

V usage is TRBV7-8 and J usage is TRBJ1-2, with 9 positions matching TRBD1. Germline-derived CDR1 and CDR2 are SGHVS and FQNEAQ. The J segment lost 3 bases and the V segment lost 7 bases, leaving 9 bases of the junction unmatched. The CDR3 is 15 amino acids. CDR3 loop: CASTLTGGNDYGYTF. In DNA, the CDR3 is TGTGCCAGCACCCTGACAGGGGGAAACGACTATGGCTACACCTTC.

V usage is TRBV5-8 and J usage is TRBJ2-7, with a tentative D call TRBD2 (6 bases). The CDR3 runs 14 residues. CDR1 and CDR2 (germline): SGHTS, YDEGEE. The V end was cut by 0 bases, the J end by 1 base, with 8 bases between. DNA of the CDR3: TGTGCCAGCAGCTTGGTGGAGGGTTCCTACGAGCAGTACTTC. Its translation: CASSLVEGSYEQYF.

The chain carries TRBV27 and TRBJ1-1; the D is unclear. The germline gives CDR1 MNHEY, CDR2 SMNVEV (reference sequence). The CDR3 is 14 residues long. Between the trimmed V and J ends, which lost 6 bases and 1 base, there was a span of 12 bases. The DNA of the CDR3 is TGTGCCAGCAGGACATCCGGAGGGAACACTGAAGCTTTCTTT. It specifies CASRTSGGNTEAFF.

The chain couples TRBV5-6 to TRBJ2-3; 10 nucleotides match TRBD2. CDR1 SGHDT and CDR2 YYEEEE come from the germline V gene. Trimming cost V 1 base and J 4 bases; bases outside gene matches: 3. The CDR3 is 15 residues long. CDR3 amino acids: CASSLWLAGADTQYF. CDR3 bases: TGTGCCAGCAGCTTGTGGCTAGCGGGGGCAGATACGCAGTATTTT.

The chain joins TRBV29-1 to TRBJ2-7, with D possibly being TRBD1 (6 bases). From germline, CDR1 is SQVTM and CDR2 ANQGSEA. CDR3 length: 13 residues. V lost 6 bases, J lost 6 bases, and 18 bases lay in between. The CDR3 reads CSVEGTPSVEQYF. The CDR3, as DNA: TGCAGCGTCGAGGGGACACCCTCGGTCGAGCAGTACTTC.